This is a list of T cell receptor beta chains from one sample in a study of early T cells in non-severe SARS-CoV-2 infection. TCRdb ran MiXCR on the 5' RACE reads and lists one entry per CDR3 protein. The sample has tens of thousands of distinct CDR3 sequences; more than 9% are singletons. The sequencing used whole blood, collected at baseline. The source is an adult who was a healthcare worker with PCR-confirmed SARS-CoV-2 infection or an uninfected control (not recorded which). Both conserved end residues are part of each CDR3. The size of a clone is reported for some rows only, either as once, few or many, or as a class for expanded clones.

TRBV5-1,many,TRBJ1-3,CASSLNGGHGNTIYF
TRBV29-1,.,TRBJ2-2,CSVGTSGVTGELFF
TRBV20-1,many,TRBJ2-3,CSAGDYSDTQYF
TRBV6-1,.,TRBJ2-7,CASSTRQDEQYF
TRBV19,.,TRBJ1-4,CASSNNPQGAFEKLFF
TRBV10-3,few,TRBJ1-1,CAISGDRDRGGWTEAFF
TRBV18,.,TRBJ2-5,CASSPGLAGETQYF
TRBV6-6,many,TRBJ1-6,CASSYTGDLYSPLHF
TRBV6-1,.,TRBJ2-3,CASIGGVNPSTDTQYF
TRBV20-1,.,TRBJ2-7,CSAPNGYEQYF
TRBV5-4,few,TRBJ2-7,CASSFGLAGSSYEQYF
TRBV6-5,few,TRBJ1-1,CANHPLGHNTEAFF
TRBV4-1,.,TRBJ2-5,CASSQDRDFEETQYF
TRBV7-9,few,TRBJ2-2,CASSPSRDHGELFF
TRBV9,.,TRBJ2-3,CASTRGDRVLDTQYF
TRBV11-2,few,TRBJ2-5,CASSGGETQYF
TRBV20-1,few,TRBJ2-1,CSARAPHKREQFF
TRBV7-9,many,TRBJ2-7,CASSPLSGSSYEQYF
TRBV5-1,.,TRBJ2-1,CASSALAGGPGGEQFF
TRBV5-1,few,TRBJ2-1,CASSLQTGLGNEQFF
TRBV11-2,few,TRBJ1-1,CASSQSRIEAFF
TRBV4-1,once,TRBJ2-7,CASSQGHTASEQYF
TRBV10-3,few,TRBJ1-2,CAISERGANGYTF
TRBV7-9,many,TRBJ1-1,CASSQGHTEAFF
TRBV5-1,.,TRBJ2-3,CASSLAPGTSAGTQYF
TRBV12-3/TRBV12-4,.,TRBJ2-2,CASSLREAGELFF
TRBV11-2,many,TRBJ2-3,CASSLDWGTQDTQYF
TRBV20-1,many,TRBJ1-1,CSARGLGELNTEAFF
TRBV2,.,TRBJ2-7,CASSEAHWGTYEQYF
TRBV12-3/TRBV12-4,many,TRBJ1-5,CASRSGTANQPQHF
TRBV18,.,TRBJ2-1,CASSPPGRSYNEQFF
TRBV20-1,.,TRBJ2-5,CSAYLGLGVETQYF
TRBV20-1,few,TRBJ1-6,CSASWEVGSPNSPLHF
TRBV27,few,TRBJ2-7,CASSQPGTILNEQYF
TRBV28,few,TRBJ2-7,CASSLGGGPPLWEQYF
TRBV11-2,many,TRBJ2-7,CASSKEPGLSYEQYF
TRBV12-3/TRBV12-4,.,TRBJ2-5,CASSLPPGETQYF